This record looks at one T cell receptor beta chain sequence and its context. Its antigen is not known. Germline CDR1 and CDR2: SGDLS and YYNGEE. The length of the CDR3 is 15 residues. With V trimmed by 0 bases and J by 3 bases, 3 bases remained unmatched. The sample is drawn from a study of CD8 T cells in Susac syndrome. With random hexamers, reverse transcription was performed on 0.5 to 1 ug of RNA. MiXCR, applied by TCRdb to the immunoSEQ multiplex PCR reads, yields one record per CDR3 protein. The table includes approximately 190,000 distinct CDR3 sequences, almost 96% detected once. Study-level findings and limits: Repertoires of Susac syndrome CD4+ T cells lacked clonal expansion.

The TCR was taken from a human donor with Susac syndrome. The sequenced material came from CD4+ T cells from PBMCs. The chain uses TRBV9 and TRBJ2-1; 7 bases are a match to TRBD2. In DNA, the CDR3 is TGTGCCAGCAGCGTAGACGGGGGGAACTACAATGAGCAGTTCTTC. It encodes CASSVDGGNYNEQFF.